This T cell receptor beta chain was recovered during a study of regulatory T cells in long-lasting Graves disease. This clonotype was counted ten times or more. Through Arm-PCR of CDR3 regions and iRepertoire HTBI primers, TCR beta libraries were built. TCRdb independently ran MiXCR on the multiplex PCR reads; one entry per CDR3 protein. Of 250,000 or so distinct CDR3 sequences listed, about 19% are singletons. Germline CDR1 and CDR2: SGHTA and FQGNSA. Trimming stripped 3 bases from V and 9 bases from J, with 12 bases between. This CDR3 contains 12 residues. Time point described: newly diagnosed GD, antithyroid drugs for less than 3 months. With RNA extracted from PBMCs as input, the TCR library was made. Each patient gave approximately 8.8 milliliters of EDTA-anticoagulated peripheral blood.

Material: peripheral blood mononuclear cells (PBMCs), obtained at new diagnosis, from a patient treated with antithyroid drugs. This clonotype was sampled from a female donor with Graves disease. The chain joins TRBV7-2 to TRBJ2-7, with D possibly TRBD1 on 6 matching bases. CDR3 loop: CASSFGQNGQYF. CDR3 sequence (DNA): TGTGCCAGCAGCTTTGGACAGAACGGGCAGTACTTC. Filled out from reference TRBV7-2 and TRBJ2-7, the complete variable domain reads GAGVSQSPSNKVTEKGKDVELRCDPISGHTALYWYRQSLGQGLEFLIYFQGNSAPDKSGLPSDRFSAERTGGSVSTLTIQRTQQEDSAVYLCASSFGQNGQYFGPGTRLTVT.